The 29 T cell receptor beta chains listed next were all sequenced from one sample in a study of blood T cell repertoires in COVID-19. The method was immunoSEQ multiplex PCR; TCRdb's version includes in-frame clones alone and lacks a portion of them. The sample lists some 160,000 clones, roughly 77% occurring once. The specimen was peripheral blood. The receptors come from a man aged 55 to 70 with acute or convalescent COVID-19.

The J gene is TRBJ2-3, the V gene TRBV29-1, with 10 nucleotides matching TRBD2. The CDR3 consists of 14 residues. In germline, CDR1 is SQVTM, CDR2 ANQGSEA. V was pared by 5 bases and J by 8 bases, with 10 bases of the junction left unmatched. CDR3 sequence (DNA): TGCAGCGTTTTGAAGCGGGAGGGTAGAGGTACGCAGTATTTT. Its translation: CSVLKREGRGTQYF.

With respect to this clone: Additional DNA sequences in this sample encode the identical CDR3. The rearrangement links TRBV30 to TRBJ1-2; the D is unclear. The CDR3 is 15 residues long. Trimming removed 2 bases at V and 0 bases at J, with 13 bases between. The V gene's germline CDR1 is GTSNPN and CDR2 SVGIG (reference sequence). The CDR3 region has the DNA TGTGCCTGGAGTACTCCCGGTGGAGCTAACTATGGCTACACCTTC. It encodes CAWSTPGGANYGYTF.

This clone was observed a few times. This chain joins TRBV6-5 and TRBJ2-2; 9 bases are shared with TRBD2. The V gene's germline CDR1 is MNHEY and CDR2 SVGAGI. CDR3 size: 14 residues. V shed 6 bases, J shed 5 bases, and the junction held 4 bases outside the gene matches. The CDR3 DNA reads TGTGCCAGCAGAGTAGCGGGAGATACCGGGGAGCTGTTTTTT. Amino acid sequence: CASRVAGDTGELFF.

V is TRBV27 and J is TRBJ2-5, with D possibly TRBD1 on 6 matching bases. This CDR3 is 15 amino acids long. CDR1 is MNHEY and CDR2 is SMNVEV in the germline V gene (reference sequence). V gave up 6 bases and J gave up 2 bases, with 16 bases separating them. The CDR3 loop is CASRDSFTTQETQYF. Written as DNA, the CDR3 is TGTGCCAGCAGGGACAGTTTCACTACGCAAGAGACCCAGTACTTC.

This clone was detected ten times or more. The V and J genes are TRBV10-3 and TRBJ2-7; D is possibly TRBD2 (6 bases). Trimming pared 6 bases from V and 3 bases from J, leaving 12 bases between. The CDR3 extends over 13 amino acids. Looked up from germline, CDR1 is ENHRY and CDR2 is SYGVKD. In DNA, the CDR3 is TGTGCCATCAGCCCGGGAGATGGCTACGAGCAGTACTTC. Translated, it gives CAISPGDGYEQYF.

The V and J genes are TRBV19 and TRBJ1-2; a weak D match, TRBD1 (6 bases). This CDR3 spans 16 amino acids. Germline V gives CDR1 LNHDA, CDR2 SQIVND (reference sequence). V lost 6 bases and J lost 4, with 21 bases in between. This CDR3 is CASRRNADSLSYGYTF. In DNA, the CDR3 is TGTGCCAGTAGGAGGAACGCGGACAGCCTGAGCTATGGCTACACCTTC.

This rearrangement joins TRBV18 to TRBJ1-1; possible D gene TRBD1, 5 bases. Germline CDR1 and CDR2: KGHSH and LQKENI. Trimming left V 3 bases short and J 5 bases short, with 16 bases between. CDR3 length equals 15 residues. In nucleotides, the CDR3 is TGTGCCAGCTCACCCCCGAGCGGGGCCCGGACTGAAGCTTTCTTT. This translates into CASSPPSGARTEAFF.

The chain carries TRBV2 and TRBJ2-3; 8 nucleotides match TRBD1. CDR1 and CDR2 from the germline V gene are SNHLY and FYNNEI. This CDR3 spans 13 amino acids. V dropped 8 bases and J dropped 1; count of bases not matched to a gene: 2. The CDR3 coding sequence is TGTGCCAGCGAGGACAGGGGCACAGATACGCAGTATTTT. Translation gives CASEDRGTDTQYF. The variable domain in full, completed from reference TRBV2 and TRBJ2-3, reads EPEVTQTPSHQVTQMGQEVILRCVPISNHLYFYWYRQILGQKVEFLVSFYNNEISEKSEIFDDQFSVERPDGSNFTLKIRSTKLEDSAMYFCASEDRGTDTQYFGPGTRLTVL.

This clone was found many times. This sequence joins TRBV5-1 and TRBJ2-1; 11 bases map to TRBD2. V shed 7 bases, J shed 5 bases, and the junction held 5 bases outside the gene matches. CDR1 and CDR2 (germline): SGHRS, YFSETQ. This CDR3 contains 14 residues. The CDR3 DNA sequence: TGCGCCAGCGGGGGACTAGCGGCCAACAATGAGCAGTTCTTC. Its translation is CASGGLAANNEQFF. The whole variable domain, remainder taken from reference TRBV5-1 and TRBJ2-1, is KAGVTQTPRYLIKTRGQQVTLSCSPISGHRSVSWYQQTPGQGLQFLFEYFSETQRNKGNFPGRFSGRQFSNSRSEMNVSTLELGDSALYLCASGGLAANNEQFFGPGTRLTVL.

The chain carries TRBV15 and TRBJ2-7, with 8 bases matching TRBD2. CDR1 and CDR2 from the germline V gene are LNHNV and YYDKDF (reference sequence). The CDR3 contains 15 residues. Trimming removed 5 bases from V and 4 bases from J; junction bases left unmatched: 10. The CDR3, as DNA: TGTGCCACCAGCCTTCAACCGGGGGGGGGTTACGAGCAGTACTTC. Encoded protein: CATSLQPGGGYEQYF.

Here the CDR3 DNA reads TGTGCCAGCAGTTACGTCGGAGCTAATCAGCCCCAGCATTTT. It encodes CASSYVGANQPQHF. This chain uses TRBV6-5 with TRBJ1-5, with no clear D. V shed 2 bases and J shed 4 bases, with 9 bases lying between them. Germline V CDR1 and CDR2: MNHEY, SVGAGI. The CDR3 is 14 amino acids.

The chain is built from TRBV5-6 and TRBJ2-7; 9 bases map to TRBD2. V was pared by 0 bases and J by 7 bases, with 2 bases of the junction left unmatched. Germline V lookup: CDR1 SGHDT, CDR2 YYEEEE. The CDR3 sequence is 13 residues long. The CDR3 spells CASSLGLAGEQYF. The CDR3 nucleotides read TGTGCCAGCAGCTTGGGGCTAGCGGGGGAGCAGTACTTC. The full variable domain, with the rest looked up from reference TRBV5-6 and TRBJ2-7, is DAGVTQSPTHLIKTRGQQVTLRCSPKSGHDTVSWYQQALGQGPQFIFQYYEEEERQRGNFPDRFSGHQFPNYSSELNVNALLLGDSALYLCASSLGLAGEQYFGPGTRLTVT.

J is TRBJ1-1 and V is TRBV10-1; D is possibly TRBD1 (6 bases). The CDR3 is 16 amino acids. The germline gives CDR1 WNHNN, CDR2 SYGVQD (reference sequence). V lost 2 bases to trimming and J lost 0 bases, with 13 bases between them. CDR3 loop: CASSEMKAGVNTEAFF. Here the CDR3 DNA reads TGCGCCAGCAGTGAGATGAAGGCAGGGGTGAACACTGAAGCTTTCTTT.

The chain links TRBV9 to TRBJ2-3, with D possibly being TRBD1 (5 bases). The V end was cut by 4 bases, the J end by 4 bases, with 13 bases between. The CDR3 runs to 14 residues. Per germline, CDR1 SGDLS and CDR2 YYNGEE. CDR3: CASSPFRVPDTQYF. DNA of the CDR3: TGTGCCAGCAGCCCCTTCAGGGTTCCAGATACGCAGTATTTT.

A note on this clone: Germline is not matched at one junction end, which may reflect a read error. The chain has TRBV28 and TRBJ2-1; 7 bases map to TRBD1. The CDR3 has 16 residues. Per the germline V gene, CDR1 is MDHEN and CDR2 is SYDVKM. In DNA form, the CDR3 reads TGTGCCACCAGTTTACCCCAGGGGGTAACCTACAATGAGCAGTTCTTC. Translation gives CATSLPQGVTYNEQFF.

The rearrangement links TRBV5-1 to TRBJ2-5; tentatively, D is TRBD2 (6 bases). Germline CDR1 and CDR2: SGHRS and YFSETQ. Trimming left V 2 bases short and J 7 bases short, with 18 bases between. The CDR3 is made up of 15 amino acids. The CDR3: CASSFVGGFKATQYF. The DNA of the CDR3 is TGCGCCAGCAGCTTTGTCGGAGGGTTCAAGGCGACCCAGTACTTC. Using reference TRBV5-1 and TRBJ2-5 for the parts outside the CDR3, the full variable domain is KAGVTQTPRYLIKTRGQQVTLSCSPISGHRSVSWYQQTPGQGLQFLFEYFSETQRNKGNFPGRFSGRQFSNSRSEMNVSTLELGDSALYLCASSFVGGFKATQYFGPGTRLLVL.

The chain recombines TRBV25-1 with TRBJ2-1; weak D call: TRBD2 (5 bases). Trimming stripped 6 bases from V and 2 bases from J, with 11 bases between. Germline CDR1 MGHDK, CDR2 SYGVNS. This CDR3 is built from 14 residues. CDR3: CASSLDGAYNEQFF. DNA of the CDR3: TGTGCCAGCAGCTTGGACGGGGCCTACAATGAGCAGTTCTTC.

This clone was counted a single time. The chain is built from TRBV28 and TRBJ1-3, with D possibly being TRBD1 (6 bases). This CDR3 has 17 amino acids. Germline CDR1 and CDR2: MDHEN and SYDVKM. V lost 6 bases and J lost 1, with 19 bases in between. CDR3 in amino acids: CASSHPQGLTSGNTIYF. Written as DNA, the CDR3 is TGTGCCAGCAGCCACCCACAGGGCCTCACTTCTGGAAACACCATATATTTT.

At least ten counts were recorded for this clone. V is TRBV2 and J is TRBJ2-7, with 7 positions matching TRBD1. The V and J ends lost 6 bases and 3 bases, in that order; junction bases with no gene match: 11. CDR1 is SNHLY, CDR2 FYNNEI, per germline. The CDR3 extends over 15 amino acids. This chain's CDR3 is CASRGIGTDFYEQYF. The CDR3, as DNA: TGTGCCAGCAGGGGGATCGGGACAGATTTCTACGAGCAGTACTTC. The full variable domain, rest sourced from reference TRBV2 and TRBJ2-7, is EPEVTQTPSHQVTQMGQEVILRCVPISNHLYFYWYRQILGQKVEFLVSFYNNEISEKSEIFDDQFSVERPDGSNFTLKIRSTKLEDSAMYFCASRGIGTDFYEQYFGPGTRLTVT.

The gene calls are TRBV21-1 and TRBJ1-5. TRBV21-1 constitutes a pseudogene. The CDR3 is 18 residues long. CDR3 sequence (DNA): TGTGCCAGCAGCAAAGGTCACTTAAATAGGGCAGGGAGGCAGCCCCAGCATTTT. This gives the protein CASSKGHLNRAGRQPQHF.

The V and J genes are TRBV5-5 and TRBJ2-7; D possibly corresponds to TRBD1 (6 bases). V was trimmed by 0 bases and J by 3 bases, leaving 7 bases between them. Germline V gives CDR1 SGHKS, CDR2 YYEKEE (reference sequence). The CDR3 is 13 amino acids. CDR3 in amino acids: CASSLVRGYEQYF. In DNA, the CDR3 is TGTGCCAGCAGCTTGGTCAGGGGCTACGAGCAGTACTTC.

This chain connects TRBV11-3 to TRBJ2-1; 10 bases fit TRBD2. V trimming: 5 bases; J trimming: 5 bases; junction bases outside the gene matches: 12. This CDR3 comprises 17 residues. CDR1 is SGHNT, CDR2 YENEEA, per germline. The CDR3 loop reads CASSPGSGRAGDNEQFF. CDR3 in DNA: TGTGCCAGCAGCCCGGGGAGCGGGAGGGCCGGCGACAATGAGCAGTTCTTC.

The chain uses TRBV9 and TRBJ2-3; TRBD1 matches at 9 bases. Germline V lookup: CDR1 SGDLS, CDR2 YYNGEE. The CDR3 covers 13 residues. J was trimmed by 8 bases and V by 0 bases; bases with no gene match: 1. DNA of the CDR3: TGTGCCAGCAGCGTAGGACAGGGGGGTACGCAGTATTTT. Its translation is CASSVGQGGTQYF.

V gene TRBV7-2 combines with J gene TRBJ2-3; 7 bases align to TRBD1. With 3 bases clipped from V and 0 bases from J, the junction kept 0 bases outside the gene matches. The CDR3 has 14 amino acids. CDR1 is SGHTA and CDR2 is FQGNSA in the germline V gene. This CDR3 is CASSFRGSTDTQYF. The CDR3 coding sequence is TGTGCCAGCAGCTTCAGGGGGAGCACAGATACGCAGTATTTT.

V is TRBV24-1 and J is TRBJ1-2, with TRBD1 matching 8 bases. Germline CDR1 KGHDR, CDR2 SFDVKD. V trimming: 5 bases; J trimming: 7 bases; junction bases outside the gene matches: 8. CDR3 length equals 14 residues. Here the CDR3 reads CATSVQDRASGYTF. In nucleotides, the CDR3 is TGTGCCACCAGTGTCCAGGACAGGGCGAGTGGCTACACCTTC.

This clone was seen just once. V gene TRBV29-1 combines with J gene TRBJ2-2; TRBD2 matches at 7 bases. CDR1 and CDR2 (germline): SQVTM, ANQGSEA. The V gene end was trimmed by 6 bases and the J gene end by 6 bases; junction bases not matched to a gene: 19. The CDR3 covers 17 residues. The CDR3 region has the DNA TGCAGCGTCAGGGACTACCATGATAGGGACCGCGCCGGGGAGCTGTTTTTT. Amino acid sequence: CSVRDYHDRDRAGELFF.

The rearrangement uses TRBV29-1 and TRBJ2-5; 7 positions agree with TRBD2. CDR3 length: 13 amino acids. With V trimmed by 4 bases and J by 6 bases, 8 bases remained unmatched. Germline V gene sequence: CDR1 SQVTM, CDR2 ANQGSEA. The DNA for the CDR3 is TGCAGCGTTGGGGGGGGTCAGTTCCAGACCCAGTACTTC. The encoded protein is CSVGGGQFQTQYF.

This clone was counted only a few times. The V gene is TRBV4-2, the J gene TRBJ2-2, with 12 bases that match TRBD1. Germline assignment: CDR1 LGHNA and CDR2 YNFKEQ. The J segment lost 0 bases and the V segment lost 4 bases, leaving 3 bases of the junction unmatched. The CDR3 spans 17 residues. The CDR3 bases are TGTGCCAGCAGCCGGGACAGGGGGCTCCCGAACACCGGGGAGCTGTTTTTT. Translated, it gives CASSRDRGLPNTGELFF.

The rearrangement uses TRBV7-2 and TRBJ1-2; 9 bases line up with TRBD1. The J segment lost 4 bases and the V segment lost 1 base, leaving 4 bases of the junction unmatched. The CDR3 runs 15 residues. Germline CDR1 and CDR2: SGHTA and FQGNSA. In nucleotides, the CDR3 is TGTGCCAGCAGCTTAGATCCGGGACAGGGCTATGGCTACACCTTC. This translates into CASSLDPGQGYGYTF.